Below are 15 T cell receptor beta chains sequenced from a single sample in a study of blood T cell repertoires in COVID-19. Data came from immunoSEQ multiplex PCR; TCRdb stores just in-frame clones and leaves some out. The table records roughly 340,000 clones, around 87% of them present only once. Sequences were obtained from PBMCs or T cells enriched from blood (not recorded which). The receptor set was obtained from a man between 18 and 35 years old who had recovered from COVID-19.

This chain connects TRBV5-8 to TRBJ1-2, with 8 bases that match TRBD1. The CDR3 is 14 amino acids. CDR1 SGHTS and CDR2 YDEGEE come from the germline V gene. Trimming at V came to 4 bases and at J to 3 bases, leaving 5 bases not matched to a gene. CDR3 sequence: CASSGTGPHYGYTF. In nucleotides, the CDR3 is TGTGCCAGCAGCGGGACAGGACCCCACTATGGCTACACCTTC.

This clone was picked up one time. The V call is TRBV9, the J call TRBJ2-1; TRBD2 agrees at 11 bases. Per germline, CDR1 SGDLS and CDR2 YYNGEE. The CDR3 contains 16 residues. V gave up 1 base and J gave up 7 bases; unmatched junction bases: 7. The chain's CDR3 is CASSVNLAGGRNEQFF. Here the CDR3 DNA reads TGTGCCAGCAGCGTAAACTTAGCGGGAGGGAGAAATGAGCAGTTCTTC.

This chain links TRBV28 with TRBJ1-2; a weak D match, TRBD1 (5 bases). Trimming left V 6 bases short and J 3 bases short, with 11 bases between. CDR1 and CDR2 from the germline V gene are MDHEN and SYDVKM. This CDR3 comprises 13 residues. The CDR3 DNA follows: TGTGCCAGCAGCCGCCCGGGGGACTATGGCTACACCTTC. Residues: CASSRPGDYGYTF.

The chain carries TRBV24-1 and TRBJ2-1; D unclear. The CDR3 is made up of 11 amino acids. V was clipped by 3 bases and J by 7 bases, with 3 bases between them. Germline CDR1 and CDR2: KGHDR and SFDVKD. The CDR3 DNA reads TGTGCCACCAGTGATATAAATGAGCAGTTCTTC. Translating it yields CATSDINEQFF.

V is TRBV29-1 and J is TRBJ1-1, with 9 bases aligning to TRBD1. The CDR3 runs to 13 residues. V shed 3 bases and J 7 bases; nucleotides not matched to a gene: 6. CDR1 and CDR2 (germline): SQVTM, ANQGSEA. The CDR3 sequence: CSVDSQGAVEAFF. CDR3 bases: TGCAGCGTTGATTCACAGGGGGCGGTTGAAGCTTTCTTT.

This rearrangement joins TRBV6-5 to TRBJ1-1; 7 bases match TRBD1. The V and J ends lost 3 bases and 8 bases, in that order; junction bases with no gene match: 3. Germline values: CDR1 MNHEY, CDR2 SVGAGI. This CDR3 comprises 12 residues. In DNA form, the CDR3 reads TGTGCCAGCAGTTATACGGGACAGGAAGCTTTCTTT. It specifies CASSYTGQEAFF.

This rearrangement joins TRBV5-1 to TRBJ1-2; TRBD1 matches 7 bases. From germline, CDR1 is SGHRS and CDR2 YFSETQ. The ends lost 3 bases at V and 3 bases at J; junction bases unmatched: 5. The CDR3 spans 14 residues. The CDR3 loop reads CASSSNTGDYGYTF. The DNA for the CDR3 is TGCGCCAGCAGCTCGAATACAGGGGACTATGGCTACACCTTC.

The chain employs TRBV5-1 and TRBJ1-2; D is ambiguous. The CDR3 extends over 15 amino acids. Trimming pared 7 bases from V and 5 bases from J, leaving 21 bases between. Germline CDR1 and CDR2: SGHRS and YFSETQ. CDR3 DNA sequence: TGCGCCAGCCACCCCGGTCAGCGGATTCTTTATGGCTACACCTTC. It translates to CASHPGQRILYGYTF.

V usage is TRBV28 and J usage is TRBJ2-4; D is possibly TRBD1 (6 bases). The length of the CDR3 is 16 residues. Trimming cost V 5 bases and J 5 bases, with 19 bases left between them. From germline, CDR1 is MDHEN and CDR2 SYDVKM. DNA of the CDR3: TGTGCCAGCAGTCCGAGTCCCGGGACATTTCAAAACATTCAGTACTTC. Translated, it gives CASSPSPGTFQNIQYF.

V and J are TRBV28 and TRBJ2-7; TRBD2 matches at 12 bases. V lost 5 bases to trimming and J lost 0 bases; unmatched junction nucleotides: 2. Germline lookup yields CDR1 MDHEN and CDR2 SYDVKM. This CDR3 region has 15 residues. The CDR3: CASSLAGGPSYEQYF. CDR3 sequence (DNA): TGTGCCAGCAGTCTAGCGGGAGGGCCCTCCTACGAGCAGTACTTC. Together with reference TRBV28 and TRBJ2-7, the CDR3 gives the full variable domain: DVKVTQSSRYLVKRTGEKVFLECVQDMDHENMFWYRQDPGLGLRLIYFSYDVKMKEKGDIPEGYSVSREKKERFSLILESASTNQTSMYLCASSLAGGPSYEQYFGPGTRLTVT.

CDR3 in DNA: TGTGCCAGCAGCGCCCGGGGCGGGACAGCCGACTTCGGGGGCTACACCTTC. Amino acids: CASSARGGTADFGGYTF. J is TRBJ1-2 and V is TRBV4-2; 7 bases match TRBD1. Trimming cost V 5 bases and J 8 bases; bases outside gene matches: 20. The germline V gene has CDR1 LGHNA and CDR2 YNFKEQ. This CDR3 contains 17 residues.

This chain links TRBV5-1 with TRBJ2-2, with 10 positions matching TRBD1. The V segment lost 4 bases and the J segment 7 bases; nucleotides outside the gene matches: 10. The CDR3 totals 16 residues. Germline lookup yields CDR1 SGHRS and CDR2 YFSETQ. The CDR3, as DNA: TGCGCCAGCAGCCGACAGGGGGCTCGTGGGAACGGGGAGCTGTTTTTT. It codes for CASSRQGARGNGELFF.

The chain joins TRBV18 to TRBJ1-2; 8 bases agree with TRBD1. CDR3 size: 18 residues. Germline lookup yields CDR1 KGHSH and CDR2 LQKENI. V trimming: 3 bases; J trimming: 4 bases; junction bases outside the gene matches: 16. CDR3: CASSPSTGEVAAIYGYTF. The CDR3 region has the DNA TGTGCCAGCTCACCTTCGACAGGGGAGGTTGCCGCTATCTATGGCTACACCTTC.

This chain joins TRBV30 and TRBJ1-2; D call uncertain. The ends were cut back, 0 bases at V and 1 base at J, with 6 bases in the middle. The CDR3 covers 13 residues. In germline, CDR1 is GTSNPN, CDR2 SVGIG (reference sequence). CDR3 in DNA: TGTGCCTGGAGTGTTGAGAATAACTATGGCTACACCTTC. Its protein product is CAWSVENNYGYTF.

In its sample, this clone was seen a few times. The CDR3 is CASSFNAGQTYEQYF. In DNA form, the CDR3 reads TGTGCCAGCAGCTTTAACGCAGGGCAGACCTACGAGCAGTACTTC. The gene calls are TRBV7-8 and TRBJ2-7, with a tentative D call TRBD1 (5 bases). The V gene lost 3 bases and the J gene lost 2 bases, with 14 bases spanning the gap. This CDR3 contains 15 residues. The germline V gene has CDR1 SGHVS and CDR2 FQNEAQ. Drawing the rest from reference TRBV7-8 and TRBJ2-7, the complete variable domain is GAGVSQSPRYKVAKRGQDVALRCDPISGHVSLFWYQQALGQGPEFLTYFQNEAQLDKSGLPSDRFFAERPEGSVSTLKIQRTQQEDSAVYLCASSFNAGQTYEQYFGPGTRLTVT.